The T cell receptor (beta chain) described here comes from a study of beta chain features in type 1 diabetes (dated by TCRdb to about 2018). As for the study more broadly: Patients and healthy donors did not differ in mean age, gender distribution, total cell number or subset yield. A total of 85 million to 140 million sorted cells were examined across all samples, and a strong correlation was observed between cell number per subset and RNA yield. In the study, TCRB repertoires of sorted circulating CD4+ T cell subsets from recently diagnosed type 1 diabetes patients were compared with those of matched healthy donors. Whereas all 30 or so donors provided naive and central memory subsets, regulatory and stem cell-like memory subsets were isolated from just 8 patients and about 8 healthy donors.

The entire isolated RNA was reverse transcribed using the High Capacity cDNA Reverse Transcription Kit, and thus expressed TCRB transcripts were sequenced. Deep immunoSEQ sequencing was applied to naive, central memory and regulatory T cell samples, giving an average of around 4 million total reads per sample. Sorted cells were lysed in RLT buffer and RNA was extracted with DNase-treated RNeasy Micro or Mini kits, depending on cell number. To prevent cross-contamination, every cell subset was processed on its own, while patient and healthy donor samples were processed together. The immunoSEQ multiplex PCR was used to amplify TCRB sequences from cDNA, generating 87-bp fragments that spanned the CDR3 region. Sequencing of the amplicons was done on the Illumina HiSeq platform. The paper's processing steps were these. PCR bias was corrected computationally using synthetic template baselines, and reads within Hamming distance 2 were collapsed, with unmergeable singletons discarded. Reads were aligned to IMGT to assign V, D and J genes, CDR3 length, and insertions or deletions at six rearrangement sites. Within each subset, clonotype counts were normalized to sorted cell number, after which true diversity and Gini coefficients were computed with the tcR R package. The overlap coefficient, calculated on TCRB nucleotide sequences, was used to measure repertoire sharing. Out-of-frame TCRB sequences from naive cells were analyzed as a proxy for the pre-selection repertoire. The table was pulled from immuneACCESS by TCRdb, which kept in-frame rearrangements only. Such tables lose some clones; where checked, under half of the loss comes from unresolved V genes, and the rest has no known cause. V, J and clone size are taken as reported in that table, and D and trimming were inferred from the DNA itself. In this sample the table shows some 410,000 clones, over 9.5% of which occur a single time. 0.04% to 0.05% of the sample rests with the top ten.

Summary of the overall study and its limitations: Naive, central memory and regulatory TCRB repertoires appeared to be more similar among patients than among healthy donors. Because the HLA sub-analyses included only small numbers of individuals, any influence of HLA type on TCRB rearrangement was left unresolved. Because cDNA was sequenced instead of genomic DNA, highly expressing activated cells could be over-represented, though the groups showed no difference in activation or CD3 levels. PCR may preferentially amplify shorter templates, but because patient and control samples were amplified and corrected together, any resulting skew would affect both groups equally. At VDJ recombination sites, type 1 diabetes patients had fewer insertions and more deleted nucleotides, which implies abnormalities in thymic rearrangement. Type 1 diabetes patients showed a moderate but significant shortening of TCRB CDR3 length in all four CD4+ subsets.

This clone was found a few times. Its recognized antigen is unknown. No base quality values were provided; no much bigger clone lies one nucleotide off. V sheds 5 bases and J sheds 4 bases, leaving 14 bases between their ends. CDR1 SNHLY and CDR2 FYNNEI were looked up in the germline V gene. The cysteine opens and the phenylalanine closes a CDR3 of 14 amino acids. Kept here is only the CDR3 DNA, which spans 42 bases and is read in frame from base 1. A single peripheral blood draw of approximately 110 mL on average was collected from each donor into heparinised tubes. A BD FACSAria II and a panel including CD45RO, CCR7, CD25, CD127, CD95 and CD27 were used to sort naive, central memory, regulatory and stem cell-like memory CD4+ T cells. Every sorted population had a purity above 95%. PBMCs were isolated right away by Lymphoprep density gradient centrifugation and were stained directly, without culture. Samples were stained and sorted in pairs, with one healthy donor and one patient per experiment, so that batch effects were minimized.

The TCR originated in a woman younger than 35 in good health. The sample consisted of naive CD4+ T cells from blood. What the cell subset or site label conveys for this sample: true naive CD4+ T cells. The rearranged segments are TRBV2 and TRBJ2-5; the D region possibly corresponds to TRBD1 (6 bases align). Here the CDR3 is given as CASSTGTSRETQYF. The DNA sequence reads TGTGCCAGCAGTACAGGGACCAGTCGAGAGACCCAGTACTTC.